This T cell receptor (beta chain) was retrieved from a study of monozygotic twins with inflammatory bowel disease. Findings of the study overall: The authors found no support for a single strong IBD-associated signal or clonotype. Fewer clonotypes were shared with others by IBD patients than by healthy twins, especially with disease activity.

Staff drew a 2.5 ml blood sample from each donor. CDR1 and CDR2 from the germline V gene are SGHRS and YFSETQ. This CDR3 is 16 amino acids long. After re-calling the 5' RACE reads, TCRdb lists one entry per CDR3 protein, DNA absent. Here the sample table reports 400,000 to 500,000 distinct CDR3 sequences. A remark on this clonotype: No antigen is known for it.

This clonotype originated in a human donor with ulcerative colitis or Crohn's disease, or a healthy co-twin of an affected twin (not recorded which). The sequenced sample was blood. J is TRBJ2-3 and V is TRBV5-1; with no DNA, the TCRdb D assignment of TRBD1 cannot be verified. CDR3 sequence: CASSLDGTGHTDTQYF.